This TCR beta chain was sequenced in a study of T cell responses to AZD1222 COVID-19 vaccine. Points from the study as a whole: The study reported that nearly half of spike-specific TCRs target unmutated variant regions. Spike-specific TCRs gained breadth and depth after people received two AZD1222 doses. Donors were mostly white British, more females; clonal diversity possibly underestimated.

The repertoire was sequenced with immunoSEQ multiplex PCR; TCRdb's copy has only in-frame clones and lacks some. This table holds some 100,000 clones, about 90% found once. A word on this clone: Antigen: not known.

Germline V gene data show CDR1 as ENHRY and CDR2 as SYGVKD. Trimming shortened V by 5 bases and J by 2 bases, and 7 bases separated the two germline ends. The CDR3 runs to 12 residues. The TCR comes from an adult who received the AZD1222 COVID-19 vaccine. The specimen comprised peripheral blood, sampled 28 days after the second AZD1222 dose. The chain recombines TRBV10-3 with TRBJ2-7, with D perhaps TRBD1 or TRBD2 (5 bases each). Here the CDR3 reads CAISPGPYEQYF. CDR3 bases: TGTGCCATCAGTCCGGGACCCTACGAGCAGTACTTC.